The clone carrying this TCR beta chain was seen just once. Its antigen is not known. Stated time point: week 35, safety follow-up. Vaccination used 300 ug of mutant IDH1 20-mer peptide per dose, with topical imiquimod. Sequenced by immunoSEQ multiplex PCR; TCRdb stores in-frame clones only, minus some. The data show about 50,000 clones, 76% seen once. The data belong to a study of a mutant IDH1 vaccine in newly diagnosed glioma. The V segment lost 5 bases and the J segment 3 bases; nucleotides outside the gene matches: 8. Germline assignment: CDR1 SEHNR and CDR2 FQNEAQ (reference sequence). The CDR3 covers 18 residues.

The sequenced sample was PBMCs, obtained from a glioma patient whose treatment included an IDH1 peptide vaccine. This chain joins TRBV7-9 and TRBJ2-3, with 16 bases matching TRBD2. This clonotype was obtained from a man aged 40-49 years with glioma. This chain's CDR3 is CASSPPGLAGGPTDTQYF. The CDR3 coding sequence is TGTGCCAGCAGCCCCCCGGGACTAGCGGGAGGGCCAACAGATACGCAGTATTTT.